This passage covers 2 T cell receptor beta chains from one sample sequenced in a study of T cell repertoires in cytomegalovirus infection. TCRdb reprocessed the reads via MiXCR and lists one record per CDR3 protein. Of about 920,000 distinct CDR3 sequences in the sample, approximately 31% were seen once. For these TCRs, the target antigens are not known. The sample was cultured CD8+ T cells from PBMCs, taken from culture after CMV antigen stimulation. The receptors were sampled from a human donor in good health (CMV status not recorded). Some clones in this sample may be carry-over from other donors' samples.

This clonotype has just a few counts. The chain uses TRBV7-9 and TRBJ2-3, with TRBD1 matching 7 bases. The CDR3 covers 14 residues. CDR1 SEHNR and CDR2 FQNEAQ come from the germline V gene (reference sequence). V trimming: 10 bases; J trimming: 2 bases; junction bases outside the gene matches: 9. The CDR3 reads CAKTGEEATDTQYF. CDR3 bases: TGTGCCAAAACAGGGGAAGAGGCCACAGATACGCAGTATTTT.

There are a few counts of this clonotype. The CDR3 bases are TGTGCCAGCAGTTCACCCGGGAGCTCCTATAATTCACCCCTCCACTTT. It encodes CASSSPGSSYNSPLHF. The chain recombines TRBV27 with TRBJ1-6; no clear D gene. Germline values: CDR1 MNHEY, CDR2 SMNVEV (reference sequence). V shed 4 bases and J shed 0 bases, with 10 bases lying between them. CDR3 length: 16 residues.